These T cell receptor beta chains were read from a single sample in a study of blood T cell repertoires in COVID-19. The data were produced by immunoSEQ multiplex PCR, yet TCRdb's version contains in-frame clones alone and is incomplete. The repertoire holds 380,000 or so clones, with more than 75% as singletons. Sequencing was done on a sample of PBMCs or T cells enriched from blood (not recorded which). Receptor source: a woman in her thirties with acute COVID-19. Both conserved end residues are part of each CDR3. D genes are given only for firm matches. Part of the rows lack a size; the others show once, few, many or a class for expanded clones.

v_gene	d_gene	abundance	j_gene	CDR3nt	CDR3aa
TRBV7-2	-	-	TRBJ2-1	TGTGCCAGCAGCTTTAGGCGAGAGGAGGAGCAGTTCTTC	CASSFRREEEQFF
TRBV6-6	TRBD1	-	TRBJ2-7	TGTGCCAGCAGTTTGGAAGGCCAGGGGGCCTACGAGCAGTACTTC	CASSLEGQGAYEQYF
TRBV7-2	-	-	TRBJ2-7	TGTGCCAGCAGCCAACAGGGAATCGTTCACGAGCAGTACTTC	CASSQQGIVHEQYF
TRBV2	-	-	TRBJ1-4	TGTGCCAGCAGTGAGTCCAGGGTGGGGGAAAAACTGTTTTTT	CASSESRVGEKLFF
TRBV10-1	-	-	TRBJ1-5	TGCGCCAGCGCCTTTTGGGGGAGGGGCGGACAGCCCCAGCATTTT	CASAFWGRGGQPQHF
TRBV3-1/TRBV3-2	TRBD1	-	TRBJ2-7	TGTGCCAGCAGCCAAGTCCCGGGACAGGGCTCCGAGCAGTACTTC	CASSQVPGQGSEQYF
TRBV4-3	-	-	TRBJ1-2	TGCGCCAGCAGCCAAGTTCTGGGACTTAACTATGGCTACACCTTC	CASSQVLGLNYGYTF
TRBV6-5	TRBD1	-	TRBJ1-5	TGTGCCAGCAGATCCGGACAGGGCGGTCAGCCCCAGCATTTT	CASRSGQGGQPQHF
TRBV30	-	-	TRBJ2-7	TGTGCCTGGAGAGTACCAGGGGCCGAGCAGTACTTC	CAWRVPGAEQYF
TRBV5-1	TRBD1	-	TRBJ1-4	TGCGCCAGCAGCTTCACAGGGGGCGCAACTAATGAAAAACTGTTTTTT	CASSFTGGATNEKLFF
TRBV29-1	TRBD2	-	TRBJ2-3	TGCAGCGTTGAGGGAGGGGAAAGCACAGATACGCAGTATTTT	CSVEGGESTDTQYF
TRBV5-1	-	-	TRBJ2-2	TGCGCCAGCAGCGTACAGGGAACCGGGGAGCTGTTTTTT	CASSVQGTGELFF
TRBV6-5	TRBD1	-	TRBJ1-6	TGTGCCAGCAGTTACAACCGGGACAGATATTCACCCCTCCACTTT	CASSYNRDRYSPLHF
TRBV7-6	TRBD1	-	TRBJ2-7	TGTGCCAGCAGTTTTAGACAGGGGAGCTACGAGCAGTACTTC	CASSFRQGSYEQYF
TRBV7-8	TRBD2	-	TRBJ2-1	TGTGCCAGCAGCCTGCGGCAAGTCCTTCCCGGGGGGGGGTACAATGAGCAGTTCTTC	CASSLRQVLPGGGYNEQFF
TRBV27	TRBD1	-	TRBJ1-1	TGTGCCAGCAGTTTCCTCCCCACAGGGGGCACTGAAGCTTTCTTT	CASSFLPTGGTEAFF
TRBV6-1	-	-	TRBJ1-2	TGTGCCAGCAGTGACGGGGGACTTAACTATGGCTACACCTTC	CASSDGGLNYGYTF
TRBV5-5	TRBD1	-	TRBJ1-2	TGTGCCAGCAGCTCGACCACCCAGGGGGTGGATGGCTACACCTTC	CASSSTTQGVDGYTF
TRBV9	-	-	TRBJ1-1	TGTGCCAGCAGCGTTAGAGTGAACACTGAAGCTTTCTTT	CASSVRVNTEAFF
TRBV2	TRBD1	-	TRBJ2-7	TGTGCCAGCAGGAGCTACAGGGGTGGGGAGCAGTACTTC	CASRSYRGGEQYF
TRBV6-5	TRBD1	-	TRBJ1-4	TGTGCCAGCAGGGAGACAGGGCAGGCTGAAAAACTGTTTTTT	CASRETGQAEKLFF
TRBV6-5	TRBD1	-	TRBJ1-1	TGTGCCAGCAGTCTTTCCGGGACAGGCCCCACTGAAGCTTTCTTT	CASSLSGTGPTEAFF
TRBV19	-	-	TRBJ1-1	TGTGCCAGTAGTAAAGCGCTCCGGGTTACGGACACTGAAGCTTTCTTT	CASSKALRVTDTEAFF
TRBV2	-	-	TRBJ1-5	TGTGCCAGCAGGCCTATTAGCAATCAGCCCCAGCATTTT	CASRPISNQPQHF
TRBV12-5	-	-	TRBJ1-1	TGTGCTAGTGGCTTTAACACTGAAGCTTTCTTT	CASGFNTEAFF
TRBV7-3	TRBD1	-	TRBJ2-2	TGTGCCAGCAGCTCCGCCCGGGACAGCGTGAACACCGGGGAGCTGTTTTTT	CASSSARDSVNTGELFF
TRBV28	-	-	TRBJ1-2	TGTGCCAGCAGTGGCACAGGGACCAGTTATGGCTACACCTTC	CASSGTGTSYGYTF
TRBV9	TRBD1	-	TRBJ1-1	TGTGCCAGCAGCGCCGGGACAGGTAACACTGAAGCTTTCTTT	CASSAGTGNTEAFF
TRBV28	TRBD1	-	TRBJ2-7	TGTGCCAGCAGTCCTACCGGGACAGGAGTCTCCTACGAGCAGTACTTC	CASSPTGTGVSYEQYF
TRBV28	TRBD1	-	TRBJ1-5	TGTGCCAGCAGTTTGCGAGGACAGGGCTTCTATAGCAATCAGCCCCAGCATTTT	CASSLRGQGFYSNQPQHF
TRBV7-8	TRBD1	-	TRBJ2-1	TGTGCCAGCAGCTTAGTGGGGGTGGGACAGGGGCCCTACAATGAGCAGTTCTTC	CASSLVGVGQGPYNEQFF
TRBV3-1/TRBV3-2	TRBD2	once	TRBJ2-7	TGTGCCAGCAGCCAGAGGACTAGCGGGGGTGGAACCTACGAGCAGTACTTC	CASSQRTSGGGTYEQYF
TRBV7-3	-	-	TRBJ2-6	TGTGCCAGCAGCTTAACGGAGGGGGCAGGGGCCAACGTCCTGACTTTC	CASSLTEGAGANVLTF
TRBV7-9	-	-	TRBJ1-6	TGTGCCAGCAGCTTAGTTCGTTCACCCCTCCACTTT	CASSLVRSPLHF
TRBV9	TRBD1	once	TRBJ2-7	TGTGCCAGCAGCGTAGGTGGACAGGGTTACCACGAGCAGTACTTC	CASSVGGQGYHEQYF
TRBV5-6	-	-	TRBJ1-5	TGTGCCAGCAGCTTGGGCAGGAATGATCAGCCCCAGCATTTT	CASSLGRNDQPQHF
TRBV10-3	-	-	TRBJ1-1	TGTGCCATCAGTGAGTCGGGGGCGACTAACACTGAAGCTTTCTTT	CAISESGATNTEAFF
TRBV3-1/TRBV3-2	-	-	TRBJ1-4	TGTGCCAGCAGCCAAGATCTTGGGGCAGGGCGGAATGAAAAACTGTTTTTT	CASSQDLGAGRNEKLFF
TRBV2	TRBD1	-	TRBJ2-7	TGTGCCACACGACAGGGGGAAGAGCAGTACTTC	CATRQGEEQYF
TRBV30	-	-	TRBJ2-3	TGTGCCTGGAGTGTAGGACCGGGAGGCACAGATACGCAGTATTTT	CAWSVGPGGTDTQYF
TRBV5-5	TRBD2	once	TRBJ2-5	TGTGCCAGCAGCTTGGAGGGAGGGAGTTGGGAGACCCAGTACTTC	CASSLEGGSWETQYF
TRBV9	-	-	TRBJ1-4	TGTGCCAGCAGCGTAGGGACAGCCGCTAATGAAAAACTGTTTTTT	CASSVGTAANEKLFF
TRBV14	-	-	TRBJ2-7	TGTGCCAGCAGTCCAGGGTTTCGCGAGCAGTACTTC	CASSPGFREQYF